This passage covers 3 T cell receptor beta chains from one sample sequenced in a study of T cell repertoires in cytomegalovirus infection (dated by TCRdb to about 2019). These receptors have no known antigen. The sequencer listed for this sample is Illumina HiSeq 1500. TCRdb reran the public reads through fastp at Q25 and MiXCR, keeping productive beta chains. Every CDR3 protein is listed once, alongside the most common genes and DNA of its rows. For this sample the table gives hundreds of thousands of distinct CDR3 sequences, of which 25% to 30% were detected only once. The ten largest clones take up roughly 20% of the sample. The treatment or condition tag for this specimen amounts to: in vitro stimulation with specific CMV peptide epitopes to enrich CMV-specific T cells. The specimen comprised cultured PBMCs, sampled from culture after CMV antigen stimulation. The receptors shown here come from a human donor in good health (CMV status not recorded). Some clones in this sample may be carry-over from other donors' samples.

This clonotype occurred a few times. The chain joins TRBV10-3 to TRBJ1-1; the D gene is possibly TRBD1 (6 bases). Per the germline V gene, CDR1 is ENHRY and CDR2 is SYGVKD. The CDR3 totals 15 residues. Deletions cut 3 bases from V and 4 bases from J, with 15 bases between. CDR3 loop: CAISDLGGSITEAFF. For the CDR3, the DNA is TGTGCCATCAGTGATCTAGGGGGTAGTATCACTGAAGCTTTCTTT.

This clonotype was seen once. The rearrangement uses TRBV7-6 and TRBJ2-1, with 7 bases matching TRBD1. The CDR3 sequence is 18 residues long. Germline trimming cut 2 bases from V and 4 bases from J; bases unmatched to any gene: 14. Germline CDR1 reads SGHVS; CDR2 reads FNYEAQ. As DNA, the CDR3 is TGTGCCAGCAGCTTAAAAGGGATCGACAGGGTCGGGTACAATGAGCAGTTCTTC. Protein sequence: CASSLKGIDRVGYNEQFF.

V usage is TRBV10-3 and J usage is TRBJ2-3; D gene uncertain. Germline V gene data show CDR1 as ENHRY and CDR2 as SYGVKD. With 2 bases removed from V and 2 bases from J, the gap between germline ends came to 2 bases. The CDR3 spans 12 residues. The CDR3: CAISELTDTQYF. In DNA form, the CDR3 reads TGTGCCATCAGTGAGCTCACAGATACGCAGTATTTT.